The clone carrying this TCR beta chain has a count of ten or more. Molecular barcoded adaptors covering alpha/delta and beta/gamma chains were used on roughly 400 ng RNA. TCRdb passed the reads through MiXCR, listing each CDR3 protein once. This sample yields about 63,000 distinct CDR3 sequences, of which approximately 15% are seen a single time; over 40% belongs to the top ten. The data are from a study of read filtering for tumor transcriptome and immune sequencing. The CDR3 sequence is 17 residues long. Germline lookup yields CDR1 MNHNS and CDR2 SASEGT. V was trimmed by 2 bases and J by 7 bases, leaving 21 bases between them.

Sequencing was carried out using a population of CD138-negative cells sorted from bone marrow. The rearrangement links TRBV6-1 to TRBJ2-1; D may be TRBD2 (6 bases). The TCR originated in a donor over 35 with multiple myeloma. In nucleotides, the CDR3 is TGTGCCAGCAGTGAAAGGGCAGGAGGGAGTATGAGGAATGAGCAGTTCTTC. Its protein product is CASSERAGGSMRNEQFF.